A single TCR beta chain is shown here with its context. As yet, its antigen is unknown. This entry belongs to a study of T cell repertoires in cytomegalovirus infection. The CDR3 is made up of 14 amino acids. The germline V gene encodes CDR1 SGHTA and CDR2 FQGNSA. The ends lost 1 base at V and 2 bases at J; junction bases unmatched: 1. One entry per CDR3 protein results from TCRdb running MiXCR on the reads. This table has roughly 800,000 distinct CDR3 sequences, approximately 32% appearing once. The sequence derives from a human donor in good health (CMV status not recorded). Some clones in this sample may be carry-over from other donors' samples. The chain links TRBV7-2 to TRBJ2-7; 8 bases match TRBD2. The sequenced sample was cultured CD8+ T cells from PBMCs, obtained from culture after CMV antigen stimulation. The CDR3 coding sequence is TGTGCCAGCAGCTTAGACGGGGGGGCCTACGAGCAGTACTTC. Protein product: CASSLDGGAYEQYF.